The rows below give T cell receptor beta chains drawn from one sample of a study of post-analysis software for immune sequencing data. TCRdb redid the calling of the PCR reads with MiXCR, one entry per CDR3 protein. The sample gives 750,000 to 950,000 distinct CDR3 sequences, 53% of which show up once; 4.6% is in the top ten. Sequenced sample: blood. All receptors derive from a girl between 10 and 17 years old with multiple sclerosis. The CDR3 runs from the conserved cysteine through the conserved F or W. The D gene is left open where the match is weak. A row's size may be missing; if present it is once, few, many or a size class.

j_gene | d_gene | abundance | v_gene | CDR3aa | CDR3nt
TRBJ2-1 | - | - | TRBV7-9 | CASSLRPAEQFF | TGTGCCAGCAGCTTAAGACCGGCGGAGCAGTTCTTC
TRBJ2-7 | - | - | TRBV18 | CASSPERTFYEQYF | TGTGCCAGCTCACCAGAAAGGACATTCTACGAGCAGTACTTC
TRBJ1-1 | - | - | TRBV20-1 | CSATAEGNSVEAFF | TGCAGTGCTACCGCAGAGGGGAATTCGGTTGAAGCTTTCTTT
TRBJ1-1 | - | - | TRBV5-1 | CASSLDAGEAFF | TGCGCCAGCAGCCTCGACGCAGGAGAAGCTTTCTTT
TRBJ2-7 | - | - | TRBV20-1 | CSASSRAYEQYF | TGCAGTGCTAGTTCCCGGGCCTACGAGCAGTACTTC
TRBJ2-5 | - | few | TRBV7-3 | CASSSRGRLGETQYF | TGTGCCAGCAGCTCCAGAGGAAGACTCGGCGAGACCCAGTACTTC
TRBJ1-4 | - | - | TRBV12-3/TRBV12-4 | CASSFGRAEKLFF | TGTGCCAGCAGTTTTGGCAGGGCTGAAAAACTGTTTTTT
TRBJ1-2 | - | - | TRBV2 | CASRTGELYGYTF | TGTGCCAGCAGGACGGGAGAACTCTATGGCTACACCTTC
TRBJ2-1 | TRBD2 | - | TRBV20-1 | CSAPGTSGNEQFF | TGCAGTGCTCCCGGGACTAGCGGAAATGAGCAGTTCTTC
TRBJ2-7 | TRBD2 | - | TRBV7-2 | CASSLMGRDEQYF | TGTGCCAGCAGCTTAATGGGGAGGGACGAGCAGTACTTC
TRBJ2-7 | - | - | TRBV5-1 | CASSPGLAKGEQYF | TGCGCCAGCAGCCCGGGGCTAGCGAAGGGCGAGCAGTACTTC
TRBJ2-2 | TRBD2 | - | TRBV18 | CASSRRRTSGGTTNTGELFF | TGTGCCAGCTCAAGACGACGGACTAGCGGGGGGACAACGAACACCGGGGAGCTGTTTTTT
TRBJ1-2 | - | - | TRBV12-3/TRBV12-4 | CASSLDRAAYGYTF | TGTGCCAGCAGTTTAGACAGGGCTGCCTATGGCTACACCTTC
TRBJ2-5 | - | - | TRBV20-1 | CSARDPRGQETQYF | TGCAGTGCTAGAGACCCACGGGGGCAAGAGACCCAGTACTTC
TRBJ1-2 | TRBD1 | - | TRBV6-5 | CASSQTGWGGYTF | TGTGCCAGCAGTCAGACAGGGTGGGGTGGCTACACCTTC
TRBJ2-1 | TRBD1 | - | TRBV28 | CASIRSPGQGFPSGPGVKEFF | TGTGCCAGCATCAGATCCCCGGGACAGGGGTTTCCTAGCGGACCCGGCGTCAAGGAGTTCTTC
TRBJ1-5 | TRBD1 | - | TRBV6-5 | CASSYSCHGQGDFFCNQPQHF | TGTGCCAGCAGTTACTCGTGTCATGGACAGGGTGATTTTTTTTGCAATCAGCCCCAGCATTTT
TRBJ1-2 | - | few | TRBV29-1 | CSVESGQTIYTF | TGCAGCGTTGAATCAGGGCAGACCATCTACACCTTC
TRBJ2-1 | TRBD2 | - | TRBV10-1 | CASSDSGGPLNEQFF | TGCGCCAGCAGTGACTCGGGAGGGCCCCTAAATGAGCAGTTCTTC
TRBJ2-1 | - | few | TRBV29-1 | CSVEDRGMNEQFF | TGCAGCGTTGAAGATCGGGGTATGAATGAGCAGTTCTTC
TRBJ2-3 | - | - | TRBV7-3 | CASSLTVGDHTQYF | TGTGCCAGCAGCTTAACGGTTGGCGACCATACGCAGTATTTT
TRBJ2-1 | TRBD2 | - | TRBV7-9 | CASSRRGGEYNEQFF | TGTGCCAGCAGCCGGCGGGGGGGGGAATACAATGAGCAGTTCTTC
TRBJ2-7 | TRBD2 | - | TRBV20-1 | CSATTEREGPEQYF | TGCAGTGCTACGACCGAGCGGGAGGGTCCCGAGCAGTACTTC
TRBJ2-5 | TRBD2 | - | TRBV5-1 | CASSLKSGRLEETQYF | TGCGCCAGCAGCTTGAAAAGCGGGAGGTTGGAAGAGACCCAGTACTTC
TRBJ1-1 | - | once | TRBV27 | CASGKGGTEAFF | TGTGCCAGCGGCAAAGGTGGCACTGAAGCTTTCTTT
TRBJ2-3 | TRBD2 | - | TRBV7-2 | CASSGRLAENGATQYF | TGTGCCAGCAGCGGTCGACTAGCAGAGAATGGAGCTACGCAGTATTTT
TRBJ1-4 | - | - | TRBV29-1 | CSAGMNEKLFF | TGCAGCGCCGGGATGAATGAAAAACTGTTTTTT
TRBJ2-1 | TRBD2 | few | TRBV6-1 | CASSSVLAGGGSYNEQFF | TGTGCCAGCAGCAGCGTTCTAGCGGGAGGTGGTAGCTACAATGAGCAGTTCTTC
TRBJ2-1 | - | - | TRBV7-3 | CASSLMALSSYNEQFF | TGTGCCAGCAGCTTAATGGCTCTTAGCTCCTACAATGAGCAGTTCTTC